Sequencing of this T cell receptor (beta chain) was carried out in a study of vaccination and CD4 T cells after COVID-19. Study-wide background: Each post-COVID sample was drawn after diagnosis, and the median interval was approximately 100 days (range 35 to 161). Study observations and caveats: Within the convalescent patients, a median roughly 86% of the SARS-CoV-2-reactive clones were ones that appeared only post-vaccination.

This CDR3 has 16 residues. Looked up from germline, CDR1 is SGHVS and CDR2 is FNYEAQ. The V segment lost 8 bases and the J segment 4 bases; nucleotides outside the gene matches: 10. Concerning this clonotype: Its antigen remains unknown.

Treatment specified: 10-day PBMC culture with coronavirus spike peptide pools or control peptides (ViraFEST assay). According to the study, CD4+ T cells from the unexposed donor were gathered ahead of the COVID-19 pandemic (2011-2018). ViraFEST grew antigen-specific T cells using peptide pools, then sequenced TCRs. Per well, a few million PBMCs were cultured in the presence of about 9.2 IU/ml IL-2 and roughly 10 ug/ml peptide pools. The Oncomine TCR Beta short-read assay was applied to DNA of cultured CD4+ T cells. Researchers extracted genomic DNA from CD4+ T cells that had been cultured. TCRdb fed the PCR reads into MiXCR, producing one record per CDR3 protein. The sample has roughly 10,000 distinct CDR3 sequences; less than 40% are singletons.

The clonotype was recovered from a human donor in good health. Input material: CD4+ T cells from blood, cultured in vitro. The chain recombines TRBV7-6 with TRBJ2-1; TRBD2 agrees at 11 bases. The CDR3 protein is CASVLAGVSSYNEQFF. The CDR3 nucleotides are TGTGCCAGCGTACTAGCGGGAGTTTCCTCTTACAATGAGCAGTTCTTC.